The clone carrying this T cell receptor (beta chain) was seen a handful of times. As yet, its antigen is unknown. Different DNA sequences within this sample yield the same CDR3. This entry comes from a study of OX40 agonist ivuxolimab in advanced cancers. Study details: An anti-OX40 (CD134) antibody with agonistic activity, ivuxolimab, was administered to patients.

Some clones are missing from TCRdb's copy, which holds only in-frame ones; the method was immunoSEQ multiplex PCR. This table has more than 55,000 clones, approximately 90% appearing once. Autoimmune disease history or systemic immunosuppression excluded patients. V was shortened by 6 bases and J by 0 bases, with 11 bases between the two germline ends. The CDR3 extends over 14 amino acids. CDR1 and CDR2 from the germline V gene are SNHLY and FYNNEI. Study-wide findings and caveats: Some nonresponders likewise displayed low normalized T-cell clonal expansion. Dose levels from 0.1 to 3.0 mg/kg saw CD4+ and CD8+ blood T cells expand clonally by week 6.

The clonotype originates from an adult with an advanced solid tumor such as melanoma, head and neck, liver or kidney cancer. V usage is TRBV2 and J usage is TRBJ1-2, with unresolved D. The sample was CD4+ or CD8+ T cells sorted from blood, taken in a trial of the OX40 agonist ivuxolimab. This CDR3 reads CASRPAVANYGYTF. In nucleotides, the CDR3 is TGTGCCAGCAGGCCAGCGGTGGCTAACTATGGCTACACCTTC.